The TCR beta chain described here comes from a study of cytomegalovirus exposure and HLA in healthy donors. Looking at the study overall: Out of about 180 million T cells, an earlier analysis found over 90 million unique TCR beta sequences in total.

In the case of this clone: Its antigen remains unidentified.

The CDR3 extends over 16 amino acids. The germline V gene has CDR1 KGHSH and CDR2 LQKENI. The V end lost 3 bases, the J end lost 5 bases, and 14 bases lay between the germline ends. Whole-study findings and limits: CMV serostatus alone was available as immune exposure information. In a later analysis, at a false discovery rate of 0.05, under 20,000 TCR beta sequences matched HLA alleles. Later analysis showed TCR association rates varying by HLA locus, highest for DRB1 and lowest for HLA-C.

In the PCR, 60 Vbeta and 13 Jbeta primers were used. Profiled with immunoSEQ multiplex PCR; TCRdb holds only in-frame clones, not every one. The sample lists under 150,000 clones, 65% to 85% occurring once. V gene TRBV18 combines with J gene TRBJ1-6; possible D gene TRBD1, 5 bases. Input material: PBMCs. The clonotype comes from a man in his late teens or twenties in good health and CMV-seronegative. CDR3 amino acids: CASSPRGRGNNSPLHF. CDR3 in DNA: TGTGCCAGCTCACCCCGAGGGAGGGGAAATAATTCACCCCTCCACTTT.